Sequencing of this T cell receptor (beta chain) was carried out in a study of T cell clonotyping in hematopoietic cell transplantation. Only in-frame clones appear in the TCRdb table, and some are missing; sequencing was by immunoSEQ multiplex PCR. Seen here are nearly 20,000 clones, around 80% observed once, and the top ten hold about 15%. The CDR3 consists of 15 residues. V was pared by 4 bases and J by 0 bases, with 6 bases of the junction left unmatched. The germline CDR1 and CDR2 sequences are SGDLS and YYNGEE. What was sequenced was peripheral blood mononuclear cells. This chain uses TRBV9 with TRBJ1-1, with 7 bases fitting TRBD1. The receptor was isolated from a man between 60 and 75 years old in good health. Some clones in this sample may be carry-over from other donors' samples. CDR3 nucleotides: TGTGCCAGCAGCCCCCGGACAGGCATGAACACTGAAGCTTTCTTT. Its protein product is CASSPRTGMNTEAFF.